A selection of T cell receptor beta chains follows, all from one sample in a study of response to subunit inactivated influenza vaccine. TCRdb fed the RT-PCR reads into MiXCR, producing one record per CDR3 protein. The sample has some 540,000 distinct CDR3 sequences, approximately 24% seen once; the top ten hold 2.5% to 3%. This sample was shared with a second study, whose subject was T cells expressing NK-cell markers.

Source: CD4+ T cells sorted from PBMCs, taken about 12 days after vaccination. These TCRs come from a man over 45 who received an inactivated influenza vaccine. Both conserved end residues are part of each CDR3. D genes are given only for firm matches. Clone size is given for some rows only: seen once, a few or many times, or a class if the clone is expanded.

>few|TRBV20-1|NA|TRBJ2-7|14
CSASGGRGSYEQYF
TGCAGTGCTAGCGGTGGTAGAGGGTCCTACGAGCAGTACTTC
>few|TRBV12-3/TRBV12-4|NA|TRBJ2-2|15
CASTLGRVASGELFF
TGTGCCAGCACCTTGGGTAGGGTAGCGTCCGGGGAGCTGTTTTTT
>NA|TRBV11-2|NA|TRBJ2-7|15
CASSLEGGTPYEQYF
TGTGCCAGCAGCTTAGAGGGGGGAACCCCCTACGAGCAGTACTTC
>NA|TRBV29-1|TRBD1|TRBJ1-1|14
CSVGQGLGDTEAFF
TGCAGCGTGGGACAGGGGTTAGGGGACACTGAAGCTTTCTTT
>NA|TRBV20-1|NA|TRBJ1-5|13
CSARTVFNQPQHF
TGCAGTGCAAGGACAGTGTTCAATCAGCCCCAGCATTTT
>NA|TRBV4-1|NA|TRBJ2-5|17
CASSQEVTRFSKETQYF
TGCGCCAGCAGCCAAGAAGTGACTAGATTCTCTAAAGAGACCCAGTACTTC
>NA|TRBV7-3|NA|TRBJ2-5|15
CASSPGSRDQETQYF
TGTGCCAGCAGCCCCGGGTCCAGGGACCAAGAGACCCAGTACTTC
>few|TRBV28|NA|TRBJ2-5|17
CASSYGSSAGLQETQYF
TGTGCCAGCAGTTACGGCTCGAGTGCAGGCCTTCAAGAGACCCAGTACTTC
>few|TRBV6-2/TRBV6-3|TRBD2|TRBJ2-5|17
CASSYGLAGVVQETQYF
TGTGCCAGCAGTTATGGACTAGCGGGAGTTGTACAAGAGACCCAGTACTTC
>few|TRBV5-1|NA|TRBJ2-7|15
CASSWAGQLPYEQYF
TGCGCCAGCAGCTGGGCGGGACAGCTGCCCTACGAGCAGTACTTC
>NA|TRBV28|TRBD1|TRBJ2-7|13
CASSGDRYYEQYF
TGTGCCAGCAGTGGGGACAGGTACTACGAGCAGTACTTC
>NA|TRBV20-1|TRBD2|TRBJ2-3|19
CSARGTPRTSGPMGDTQYF
TGCAGTGCTAGAGGCACCCCCCGGACTAGCGGCCCCATGGGGGATACGCAGTATTTT
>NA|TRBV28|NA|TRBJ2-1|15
CASSLAGHSYNEQFF
TGTGCCAGCAGTTTAGCAGGGCACTCCTACAATGAGCAGTTCTTC
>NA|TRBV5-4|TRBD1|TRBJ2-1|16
CASSFTRTGDNNEQFF
TGTGCCAGCAGCTTCACCAGGACAGGGGACAACAATGAGCAGTTCTTC
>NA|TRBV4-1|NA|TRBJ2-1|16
CASSQSRGNSYNEQFF
TGCGCCAGCAGCCAATCCAGGGGCAACTCCTACAATGAGCAGTTCTTC
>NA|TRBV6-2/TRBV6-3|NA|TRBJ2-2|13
CASSYVRTGELFF
TGTGCCAGCAGTTACGTACGTACCGGGGAGCTGTTTTTT